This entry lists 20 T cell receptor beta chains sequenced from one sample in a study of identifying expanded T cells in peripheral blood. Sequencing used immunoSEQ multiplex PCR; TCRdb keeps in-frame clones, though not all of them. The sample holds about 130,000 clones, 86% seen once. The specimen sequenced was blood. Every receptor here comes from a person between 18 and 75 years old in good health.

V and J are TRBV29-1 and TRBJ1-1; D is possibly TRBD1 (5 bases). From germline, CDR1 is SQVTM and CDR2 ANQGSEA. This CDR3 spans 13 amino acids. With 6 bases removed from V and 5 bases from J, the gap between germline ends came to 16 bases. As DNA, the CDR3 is TGCAGCGTGGGGGGAACAGGAGAAACTGAAGCTTTCTTT. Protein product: CSVGGTGETEAFF.

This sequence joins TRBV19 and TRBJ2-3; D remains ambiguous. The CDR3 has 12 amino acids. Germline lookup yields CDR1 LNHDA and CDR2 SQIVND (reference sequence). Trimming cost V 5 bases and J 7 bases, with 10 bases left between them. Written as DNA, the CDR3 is TGTGCCAGTAGTGATAGGTTGAATACGCAGTATTTT. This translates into CASSDRLNTQYF.

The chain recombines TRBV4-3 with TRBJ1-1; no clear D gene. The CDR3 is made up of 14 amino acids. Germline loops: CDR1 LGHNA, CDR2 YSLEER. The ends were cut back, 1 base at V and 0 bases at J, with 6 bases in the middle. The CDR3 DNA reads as TGCGCCAGCAGCCAAGGGACGGTGAACACTGAAGCTTTCTTT. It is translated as CASSQGTVNTEAFF.

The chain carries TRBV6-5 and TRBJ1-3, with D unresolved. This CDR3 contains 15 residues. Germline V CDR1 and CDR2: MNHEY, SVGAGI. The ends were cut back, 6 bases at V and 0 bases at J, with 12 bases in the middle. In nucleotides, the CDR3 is TGTGCCAGCAGATTCCAGCAGGCCTCTGGAAACACCATATATTTT. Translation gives CASRFQQASGNTIYF.

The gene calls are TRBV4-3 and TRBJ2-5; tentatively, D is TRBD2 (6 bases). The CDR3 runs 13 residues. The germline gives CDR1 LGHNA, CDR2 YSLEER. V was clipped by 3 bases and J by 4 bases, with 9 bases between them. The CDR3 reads CASSQDYPETQYF. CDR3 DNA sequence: TGCGCCAGCAGCCAGGACTACCCAGAGACCCAGTACTTC.

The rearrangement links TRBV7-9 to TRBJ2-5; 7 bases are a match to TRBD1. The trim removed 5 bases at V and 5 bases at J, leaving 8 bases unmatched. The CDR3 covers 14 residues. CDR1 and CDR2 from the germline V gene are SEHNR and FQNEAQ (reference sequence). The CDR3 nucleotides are TGTGCCAGCAGCCCGAGACAGGGTTGGGAGACCCAGTACTTC. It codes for CASSPRQGWETQYF.

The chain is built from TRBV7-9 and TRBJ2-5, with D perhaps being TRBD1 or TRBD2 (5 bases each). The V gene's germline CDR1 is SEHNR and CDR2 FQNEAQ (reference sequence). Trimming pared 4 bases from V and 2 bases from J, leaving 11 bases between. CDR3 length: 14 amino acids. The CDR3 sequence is CASSSGRTQETQYF. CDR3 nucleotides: TGTGCCAGCAGCTCGGGACGAACGCAAGAGACCCAGTACTTC.

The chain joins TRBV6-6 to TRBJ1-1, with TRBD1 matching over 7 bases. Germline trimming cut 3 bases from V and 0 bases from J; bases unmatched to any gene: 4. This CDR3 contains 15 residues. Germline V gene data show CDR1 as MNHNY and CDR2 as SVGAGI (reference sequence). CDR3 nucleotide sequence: TGTGCCAGCAGTTATGGGGACAGCTTGAACACTGAAGCTTTCTTT. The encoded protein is CASSYGDSLNTEAFF.

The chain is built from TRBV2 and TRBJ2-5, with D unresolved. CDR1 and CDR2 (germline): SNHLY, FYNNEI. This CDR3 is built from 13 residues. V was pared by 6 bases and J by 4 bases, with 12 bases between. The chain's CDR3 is CASSENYRETQYF. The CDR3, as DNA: TGTGCCAGCAGCGAAAATTATAGAGAGACCCAGTACTTC.

The CDR3 loop is CASSLGLAGGGSDTQYF. The CDR3 DNA reads as TGTGCCAGCAGCTTAGGGCTAGCGGGAGGGGGATCAGATACGCAGTATTTT. The chain couples TRBV7-6 to TRBJ2-3, with 12 bases identical to TRBD2. The CDR3 contains 17 residues. Germline assignment: CDR1 SGHVS and CDR2 FNYEAQ. The V and J ends lost 1 base and 4 bases, in that order; junction bases with no gene match: 6. Full variable domain (outside the CDR3, taken from reference TRBV7-6 and TRBJ2-3): GAGVSQSPRYKVTKRGQDVALRCDPISGHVSLYWYRQALGQGPEFLTYFNYEAQQDKSGLPNDRFSAERPEGSISTLTIQRTEQRDSAMYRCASSLGLAGGGSDTQYFGPGTRLTVL.

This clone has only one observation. The CDR3 DNA sequence: TGTGCCAGTAAACCGGGGGTCTACAATGAGCAGTTCTTC. Its protein product is CASKPGVYNEQFF. The chain carries TRBV6-6 and TRBJ2-1; weak D call: TRBD2 (6 bases). Germline assignment: CDR1 MNHNY and CDR2 SVGAGI (reference sequence). The V end lost 9 bases, the J end lost 3 bases, and 12 bases lay between the germline ends. This CDR3 comprises 13 residues.

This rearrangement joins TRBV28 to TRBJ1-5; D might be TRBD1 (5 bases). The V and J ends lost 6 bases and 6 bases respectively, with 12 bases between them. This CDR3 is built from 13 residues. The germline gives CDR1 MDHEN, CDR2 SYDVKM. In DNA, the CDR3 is TGTGCCAGCAGAAGCGGGGCGGGTCAGCCCCAGCATTTT. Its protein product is CASRSGAGQPQHF.

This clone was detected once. As DNA, the CDR3 is TGTGCCAGCAGCCGTGAGGGGGCGAGGCAAGAGACCCAGTACTTC. Protein: CASSREGARQETQYF. The rearrangement links TRBV5-4 to TRBJ2-5; 7 bases map to TRBD1. Germline trimming cut 4 bases from V and 2 bases from J; bases unmatched to any gene: 8. The CDR3 sequence is 15 residues long. Germline assignment: CDR1 SGHNT and CDR2 YYREEE (reference sequence).

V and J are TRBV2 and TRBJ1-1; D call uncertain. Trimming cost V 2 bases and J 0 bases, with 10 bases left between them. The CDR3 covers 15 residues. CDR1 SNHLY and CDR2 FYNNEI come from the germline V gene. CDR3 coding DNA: TGTGCCAGCAGTGAACTTCCGGTGGTGAACACTGAAGCTTTCTTT. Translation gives CASSELPVVNTEAFF.

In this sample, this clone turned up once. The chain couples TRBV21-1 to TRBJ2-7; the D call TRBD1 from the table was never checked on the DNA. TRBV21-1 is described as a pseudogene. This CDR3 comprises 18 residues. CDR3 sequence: CASSKRGQGGTGRNEQYF. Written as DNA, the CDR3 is TGTGCCAGCAGCAAAAGGGGACAGGGCGGGACAGGCAGGAACGAGCAGTACTTC.

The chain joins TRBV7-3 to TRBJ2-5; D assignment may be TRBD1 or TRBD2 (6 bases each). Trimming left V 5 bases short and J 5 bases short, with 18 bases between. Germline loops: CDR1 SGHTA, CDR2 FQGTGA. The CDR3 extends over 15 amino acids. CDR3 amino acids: CASSPRGGTWETQYF. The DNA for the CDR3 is TGTGCCAGCAGCCCGAGAGGCGGGACATGGGAGACCCAGTACTTC.

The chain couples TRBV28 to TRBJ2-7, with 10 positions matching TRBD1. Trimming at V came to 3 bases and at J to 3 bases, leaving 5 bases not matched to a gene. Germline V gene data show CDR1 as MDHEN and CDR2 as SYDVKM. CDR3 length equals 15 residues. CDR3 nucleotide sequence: TGTGCCAGCAGTTTTATCGGGACAGGGGTCTACGAGCAGTACTTC. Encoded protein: CASSFIGTGVYEQYF. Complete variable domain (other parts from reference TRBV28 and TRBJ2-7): DVKVTQSSRYLVKRTGEKVFLECVQDMDHENMFWYRQDPGLGLRLIYFSYDVKMKEKGDIPEGYSVSREKKERFSLILESASTNQTSMYLCASSFIGTGVYEQYFGPGTRLTVT.

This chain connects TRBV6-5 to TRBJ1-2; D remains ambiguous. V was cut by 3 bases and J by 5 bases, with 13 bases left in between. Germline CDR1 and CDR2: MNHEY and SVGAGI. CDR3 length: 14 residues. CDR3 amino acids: CASSYLGAEYGYTF. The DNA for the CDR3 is TGTGCCAGCAGTTATTTAGGCGCCGAGTATGGCTACACCTTC.

CDR3 in DNA: TGTGCTAGTGGGCCAATGGGACGGGGTCCAACCCGACACTATGGCTACACCTTC. Protein sequence: CASGPMGRGPTRHYGYTF. J is TRBJ1-2 and V is TRBV12-5; maybe TRBD1 (5 bases). Trimming removed 6 bases from V and 3 bases from J, with 26 bases in between. The CDR3 spans 18 residues. CDR1 is LGHNT, CDR2 FRNRAP, per germline.

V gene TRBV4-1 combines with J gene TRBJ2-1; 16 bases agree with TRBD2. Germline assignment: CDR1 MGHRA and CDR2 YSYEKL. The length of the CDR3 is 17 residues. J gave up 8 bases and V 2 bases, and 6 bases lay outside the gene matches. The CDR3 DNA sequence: TGCGCCAGCAGCCAAAAGCGGGGACTAGCGGGAGGGGATGAGCAGTTCTTC. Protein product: CASSQKRGLAGGDEQFF.